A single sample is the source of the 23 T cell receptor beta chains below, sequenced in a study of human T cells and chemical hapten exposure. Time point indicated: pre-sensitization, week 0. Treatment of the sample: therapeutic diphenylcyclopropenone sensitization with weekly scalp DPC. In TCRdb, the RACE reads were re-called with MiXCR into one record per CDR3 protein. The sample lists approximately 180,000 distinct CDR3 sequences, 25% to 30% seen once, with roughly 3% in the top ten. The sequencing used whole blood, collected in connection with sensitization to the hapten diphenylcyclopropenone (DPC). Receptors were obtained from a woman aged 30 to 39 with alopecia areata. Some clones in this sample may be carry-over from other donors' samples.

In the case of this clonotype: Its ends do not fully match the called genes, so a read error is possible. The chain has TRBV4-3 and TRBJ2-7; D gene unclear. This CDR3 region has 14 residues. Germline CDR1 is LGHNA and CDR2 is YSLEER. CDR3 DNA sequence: TGCGCCAGCAGCCAAGAATTCAGGTCCTCCGAGCAGTACTTC. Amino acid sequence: CASSQEFRSSEQYF.

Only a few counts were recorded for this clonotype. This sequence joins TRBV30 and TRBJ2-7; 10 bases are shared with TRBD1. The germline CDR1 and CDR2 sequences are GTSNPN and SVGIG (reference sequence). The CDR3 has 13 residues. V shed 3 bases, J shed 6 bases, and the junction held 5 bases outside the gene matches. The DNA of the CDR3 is TGTGCCTGGAGCCGGAGGACAGGGGGCGAGCAGTACTTC. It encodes CAWSRRTGGEQYF.

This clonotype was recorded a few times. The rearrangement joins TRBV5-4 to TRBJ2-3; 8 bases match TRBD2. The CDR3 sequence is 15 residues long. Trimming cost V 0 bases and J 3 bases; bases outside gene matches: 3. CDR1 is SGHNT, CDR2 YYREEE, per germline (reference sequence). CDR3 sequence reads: CASSLERGGTDTQYF. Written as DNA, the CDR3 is TGTGCCAGCAGCTTGGAACGGGGGGGGACAGATACGCAGTATTTT. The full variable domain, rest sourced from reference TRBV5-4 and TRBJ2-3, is ETGVTQSPTHLIKTRGQQVTLRCSSQSGHNTVSWYQQALGQGPQFIFQYYREEENGRGNFPPRFSGLQFPNYSSELNVNALELDDSALYLCASSLERGGTDTQYFGPGTRLTVL.

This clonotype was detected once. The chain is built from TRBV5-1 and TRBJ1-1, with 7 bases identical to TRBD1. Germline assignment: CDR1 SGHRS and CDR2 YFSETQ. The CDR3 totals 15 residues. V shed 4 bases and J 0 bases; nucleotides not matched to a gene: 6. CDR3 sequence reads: CASSRTGGLNTEAFF. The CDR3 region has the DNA TGCGCCAGCAGCCGGACAGGCGGGCTGAACACTGAAGCTTTCTTT.

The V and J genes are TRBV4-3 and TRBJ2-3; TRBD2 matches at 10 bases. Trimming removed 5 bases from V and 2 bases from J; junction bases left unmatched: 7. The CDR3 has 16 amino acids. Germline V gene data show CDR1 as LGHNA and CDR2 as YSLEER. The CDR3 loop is CASSYSLAGATDTQYF. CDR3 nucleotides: TGCGCCAGCAGCTACAGCCTAGCGGGGGCCACAGATACGCAGTATTTT.

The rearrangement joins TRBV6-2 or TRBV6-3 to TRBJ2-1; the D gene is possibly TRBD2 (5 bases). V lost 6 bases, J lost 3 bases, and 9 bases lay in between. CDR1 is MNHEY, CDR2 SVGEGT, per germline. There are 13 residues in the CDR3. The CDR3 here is CASRGVGYNEQFF. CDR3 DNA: TGTGCCAGCAGGGGAGTGGGCTACAATGAGCAGTTCTTC.

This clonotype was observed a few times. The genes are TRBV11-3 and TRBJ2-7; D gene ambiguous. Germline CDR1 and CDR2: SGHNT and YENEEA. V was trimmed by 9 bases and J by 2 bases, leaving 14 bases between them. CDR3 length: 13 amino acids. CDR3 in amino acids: CASMASLPYEQYF. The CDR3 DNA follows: TGTGCCAGTATGGCCTCGCTCCCCTACGAGCAGTACTTC.

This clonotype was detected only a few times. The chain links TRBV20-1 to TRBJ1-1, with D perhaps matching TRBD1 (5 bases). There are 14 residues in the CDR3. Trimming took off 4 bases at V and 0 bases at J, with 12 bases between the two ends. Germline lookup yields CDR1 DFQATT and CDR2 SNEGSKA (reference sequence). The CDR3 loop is CSATRQFLNTEAFF. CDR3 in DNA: TGCAGTGCTACCCGACAGTTCCTGAACACTGAAGCTTTCTTT.

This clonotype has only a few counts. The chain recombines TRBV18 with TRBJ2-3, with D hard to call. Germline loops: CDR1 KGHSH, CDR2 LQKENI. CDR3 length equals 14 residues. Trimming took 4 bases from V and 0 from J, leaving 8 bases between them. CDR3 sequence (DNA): TGTGCCAGCTCACAAACAAGTAGCACAGATACGCAGTATTTT. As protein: CASSQTSSTDTQYF.

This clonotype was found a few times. The CDR3 loop reads CASSRPSGFGVNEQFF. Written as DNA, the CDR3 is TGTGCCAGCAGCCGGCCCTCGGGGTTCGGCGTGAATGAGCAGTTCTTC. The chain uses TRBV3-1 and TRBJ2-1, with D possibly being TRBD2 (5 bases). Trimming shortened V by 4 bases and J by 7 bases, and 20 bases separated the two germline ends. Germline V gives CDR1 LGHDT, CDR2 YNNKEL (reference sequence). The CDR3 has 16 residues.

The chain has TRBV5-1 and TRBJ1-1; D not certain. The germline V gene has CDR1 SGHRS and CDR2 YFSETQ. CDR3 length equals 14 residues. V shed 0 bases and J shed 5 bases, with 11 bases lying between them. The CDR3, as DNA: TGCGCCAGCAGCTTGGGTCGAGGAGGGACTGAAGCTTTCTTT. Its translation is CASSLGRGGTEAFF.

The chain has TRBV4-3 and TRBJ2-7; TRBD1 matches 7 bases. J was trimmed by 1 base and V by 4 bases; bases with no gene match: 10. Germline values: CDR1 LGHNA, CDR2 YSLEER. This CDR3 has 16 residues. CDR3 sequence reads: CASSLDRATSSYEQYF. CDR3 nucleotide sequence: TGCGCCAGCAGCCTCGACAGGGCGACATCTTCCTACGAGCAGTACTTC.

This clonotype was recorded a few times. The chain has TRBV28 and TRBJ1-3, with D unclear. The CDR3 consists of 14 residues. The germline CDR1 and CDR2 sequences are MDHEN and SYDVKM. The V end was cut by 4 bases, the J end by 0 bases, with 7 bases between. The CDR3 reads CASSSVSSGNTIYF. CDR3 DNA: TGTGCCAGCAGTTCGGTGAGCTCTGGAAACACCATATATTTT.

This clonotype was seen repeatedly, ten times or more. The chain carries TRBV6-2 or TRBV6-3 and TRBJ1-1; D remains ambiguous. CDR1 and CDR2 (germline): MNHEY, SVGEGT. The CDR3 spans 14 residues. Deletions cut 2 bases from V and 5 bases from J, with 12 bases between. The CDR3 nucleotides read TGTGCCAGCAGTTACCCGGGCTACATTACTGAAGCTTTCTTT. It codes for CASSYPGYITEAFF.

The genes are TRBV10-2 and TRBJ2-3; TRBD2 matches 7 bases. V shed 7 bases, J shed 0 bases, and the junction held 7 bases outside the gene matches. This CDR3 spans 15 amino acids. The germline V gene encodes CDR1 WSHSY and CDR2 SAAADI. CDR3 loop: CASKERDLSTDTQYF. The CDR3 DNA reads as TGCGCCAGCAAGGAGCGGGACCTTAGCACAGATACGCAGTATTTT.

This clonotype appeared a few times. CDR3 sequence: CASSQAWRMTGYNEQFF. DNA of the CDR3: TGCGCCAGCAGCCAAGCCTGGAGGATGACAGGGTACAATGAGCAGTTCTTC. The chain employs TRBV4-3 and TRBJ2-1, with 7 bases aligning to TRBD1. The CDR3 contains 17 residues. The J segment lost 4 bases and the V segment lost 1 base, leaving 10 bases of the junction unmatched. Germline CDR1 reads LGHNA; CDR2 reads YSLEER.

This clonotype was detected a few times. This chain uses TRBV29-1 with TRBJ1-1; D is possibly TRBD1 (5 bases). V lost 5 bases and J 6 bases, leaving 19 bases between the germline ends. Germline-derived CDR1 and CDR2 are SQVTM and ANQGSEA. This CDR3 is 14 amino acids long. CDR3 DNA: TGCAGCGTTTACCCCGACCAGGGTAGCCCTGAAGCTTTCTTT. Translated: CSVYPDQGSPEAFF.

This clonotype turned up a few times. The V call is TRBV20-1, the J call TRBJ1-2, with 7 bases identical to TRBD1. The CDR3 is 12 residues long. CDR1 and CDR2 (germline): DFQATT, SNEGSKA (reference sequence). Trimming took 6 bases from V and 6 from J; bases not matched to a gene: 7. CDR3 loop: CSARQGIDGYTF. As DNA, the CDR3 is TGCAGTGCCAGACAGGGAATCGATGGCTACACCTTC.

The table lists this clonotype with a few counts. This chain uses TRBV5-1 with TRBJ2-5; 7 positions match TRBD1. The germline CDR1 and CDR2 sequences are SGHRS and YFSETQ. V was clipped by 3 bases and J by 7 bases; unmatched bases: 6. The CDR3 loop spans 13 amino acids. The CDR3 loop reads CASSSGQAGTQYF. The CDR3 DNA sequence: TGCGCCAGCAGCTCCGGACAGGCAGGGACCCAGTACTTC.

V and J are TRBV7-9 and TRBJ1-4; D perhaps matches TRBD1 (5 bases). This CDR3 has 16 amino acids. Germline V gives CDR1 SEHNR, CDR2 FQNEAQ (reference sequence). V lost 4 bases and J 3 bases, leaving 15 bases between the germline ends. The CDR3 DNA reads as TGTGCCAGCAGCTACCGACCGACAGAAGCTAATGAAAAACTGTTTTTT. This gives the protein CASSYRPTEANEKLFF.

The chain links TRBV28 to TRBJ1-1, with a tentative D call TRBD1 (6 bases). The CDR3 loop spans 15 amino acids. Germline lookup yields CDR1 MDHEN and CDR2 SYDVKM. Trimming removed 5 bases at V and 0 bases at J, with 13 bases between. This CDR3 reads CASSRYTGMNTEAFF. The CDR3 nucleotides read TGTGCCAGCAGTCGCTACACAGGGATGAACACTGAAGCTTTCTTT.

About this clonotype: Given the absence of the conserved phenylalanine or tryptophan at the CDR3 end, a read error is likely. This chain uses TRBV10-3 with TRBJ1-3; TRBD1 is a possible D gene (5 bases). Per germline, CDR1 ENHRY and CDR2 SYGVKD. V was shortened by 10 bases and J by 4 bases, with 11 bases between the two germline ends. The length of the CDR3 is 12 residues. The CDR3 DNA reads TGTGCCAACGGCGGGGGAGGAAACACCATATATTCT. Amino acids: CANGGGGNTIYS.

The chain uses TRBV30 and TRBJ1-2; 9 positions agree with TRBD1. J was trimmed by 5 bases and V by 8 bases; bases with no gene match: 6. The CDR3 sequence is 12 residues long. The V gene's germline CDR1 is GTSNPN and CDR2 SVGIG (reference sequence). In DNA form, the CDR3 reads TGTGCCCTGACAGGGGGTTGGTATGGCTACACCTTC. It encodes CALTGGWYGYTF. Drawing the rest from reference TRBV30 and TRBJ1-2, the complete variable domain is SQTIHQWPATLVQPVGSPLSLECTVEGTSNPNLYWYRQAAGRGLQLLFYSVGIGQISSEVPQNLSASRPQDRQFILSSKKLLLSDSGFYLCALTGGWYGYTFGSGTRLTVV.